The T cell receptor beta chain under discussion was sequenced for a study of T cell responses to AZD1222 COVID-19 vaccine (dated by TCRdb to 2020 to 2022). About the study as a whole: Because spike-specific TCR depth and breadth did not differ between the two schedules, AZD1222 recipients who got a second dose at roughly 4 weeks were pooled with those who got a second dose at roughly 12 weeks. A total of 233 trial participants underwent TCR sequencing, of whom more than 200 had received two doses of AZD1222 and some 25 had received two doses of the MenACWY control vaccine. Trial participants were enrolled into age subgroups of 18-55, 56-69 and 70-plus years, which contained about 150, 27 and 61 TCR-sequenced participants, respectively.

The CDR3 regions of human TCRbeta chains were subjected to immunosequencing. The study's own analysis went as follows. TCRs in the repertoires were matched against a reference library of SARS-CoV-2-specific TCRs that had been generated with the MIRA antigen-specificity platform. Breadth was defined as the fraction of unique TCRs that were SARS-CoV-2-associated, and depth was defined as the fraction of total T cells that were SARS-CoV-2-associated. Using the MIRA data, each spike-specific TCR was assigned both to the spike region to which the TCR was reactive and to a CD4 or CD8 class. Log10-transformed breadth and depth values were compared by one-way ANOVA with Sidak's multiple comparisons tests. Here the immuneACCESS table is served through TCRdb, limited to in-frame sequences with V and J called. Missing clones are a known gap in these copies; in checked studies unresolved V genes cover under half, and the rest lacks a known reason. For V, J and clone size, that table is used; D and trimming come from the DNA. Within this sample are roughly 150,000 clones, with around 88% of them counted one time only. The ten largest account for approximately 3.4% of the sample.

Explained via the paper, the time point label denotes: baseline before first vaccination. Vaccinee samples came from UK trials COV001 and COV002, including a single-blind randomized controlled phase 2/3 trial of AZD1222 (ChAdOx1 nCoV-19) in healthy adults. For TCRbeta chain sequencing, PBMC samples were collected from trial participants at day 0 and at day 28 after the second dose. The paper's findings and limits, for the study overall: No day 14 peak-response samples were available, so repertoires were characterized only after the peak T cell response. Conclusions about previously exposed vaccinees are limited, since just five or six AZD1222 recipients were seropositive for SARS-CoV-2 at baseline. Spike-specific TCR breadth and depth rose significantly after two AZD1222 doses compared with day 0 and with MenACWY recipients. CD4 TCRs associated with the vaccine covered the entire spike protein, and the dominant responses were in regions 160-218 and 743-854. The 56-69-year group was small, and its depth increase did not reach significance, likely because of low power. Most participants were white British and females outnumbered males, and the authors suggested that clonal diversity may have been underestimated. Reportedly, almost half of the unique spike-specific TCRs recognized epitopes lying outside the regions that are mutated in the B.1.351 and B.1.1.7 variants.

Details on this clone: Its antigen remains undetermined. No much larger clonotype is one base removed from it; base qualities were not supplied.

The receptor comes from an adult in good health. This sample comprised peripheral blood, obtained on day 0 of AZD1222 vaccination.

The DNA sequence reads TGTGCCAGTAGTAGCCTACATAACCGGGACACGGACCTCGAGCAGTACTTC. Its protein product is CASSSLHNRDTDLEQYF. The rearrangement combines TRBV19 with TRBJ2-7; TRBD1 is a weak D gene call, 6 bases matching. Trimming costs V 4 bases and J 6 bases, and their ends lie 25 bases apart. The CDR3 holds 17 amino acids from the cysteine to the phenylalanine. Only CDR3 DNA is held: 51 bases, read in frame from base 1. The CDR1 and CDR2 encoded by the germline V gene (reference sequence) are LNHDA and SQIVND.